Below, one TCR beta chain is given with its context. This clone was seen a handful of times. Its antigen remains unidentified. No base quality information exists; no much larger clone differs at one position. The sample originates from a study of beta chain features in type 1 diabetes (dated by TCRdb to between 2017 and 2018). Study-wide context: Mean age, gender distribution, total cell number and subset yield did not differ between patients and healthy donors. Across all samples, some 99 million sorted cells were examined, and cell number per subset correlated strongly with RNA yield. The study compared the TCRB repertoires of sorted circulating CD4+ T cell subsets in recently diagnosed type 1 diabetes patients with those in matched healthy donors. Regulatory and stem cell-like memory subsets were isolated from only 8 patients and roughly eight healthy donors, whereas naive and central memory subsets came from all 30 or so donors.

The entire isolated RNA was reverse transcribed using the High Capacity cDNA Reverse Transcription Kit, and thus expressed TCRB transcripts were sequenced. Naive, central memory and regulatory T cell samples underwent deep immunoSEQ sequencing, averaging roughly 3.3 million total reads per sample. Sorted cells were lysed in RLT buffer and RNA was extracted with DNase-treated RNeasy Micro or Mini kits, depending on cell number. To prevent cross-contamination, each cell subset was processed individually, whereas patient and healthy donor samples were processed jointly. The immunoSEQ multiplex PCR was used to amplify TCRB sequences from cDNA, generating 87-bp fragments that spanned the CDR3 region. The amplicons were sequenced using the Illumina HiSeq platform. The paper's data handling went like this. Synthetic template baselines were used to correct PCR bias computationally, reads within Hamming distance 2 were collapsed, and singletons that could not be merged were discarded. Reads were aligned against IMGT so that V, D and J genes, CDR3 length and insertions or deletions at six rearrangement sites could be assigned. Within each subset, clonotype counts were normalized to sorted cell number, and only after that were true diversity and Gini coefficients computed with the tcR R package. The overlap coefficient, calculated on TCRB nucleotide sequences, was used to measure repertoire sharing. Out-of-frame TCRB sequences from naive cells were analyzed as a proxy for the pre-selection repertoire. What TCRdb holds here is the immuneACCESS table cut down to in-frame rearrangements. Part of the clones is not present; checked against another copy, under half of the missing clones reflect an unresolved V gene, and the others are unexplained. V, J and clone size reflect that table, while D and trimming were determined from the DNA. The sample profile shows a few hundred thousand clones; about 14% of them were found once. Clones ranked in the top ten supply roughly 0.015% of the sample.

A single peripheral blood draw of approximately 110 mL on average was collected from each donor into heparinised tubes. A BD FACSAria II was used to sort naive, central memory, regulatory and stem cell-like memory CD4+ T cells with a panel that included CD45RO, CCR7, CD25, CD127, CD95 and CD27. Purity was above 98% for every sorted population. PBMCs were isolated immediately by Lymphoprep density gradient centrifugation and stained directly without culture. So that batch effects would be minimized, each experiment stained and sorted samples in pairs, pairing one healthy donor with one patient. The investigation overall reported the following: Because small numbers of individuals were included in the HLA sub-analyses, any influence of HLA type on TCRB rearrangement was left unresolved. Because cDNA was sequenced instead of genomic DNA, activated cells with high expression could be over-represented, although the groups did not differ in activation or CD3 levels. At VDJ recombination sites, type 1 diabetes patients had fewer insertions and more deleted nucleotides, which implies abnormalities in thymic rearrangement. Type 1 diabetes patients showed a moderate but significant shortening of TCRB CDR3 length in all four CD4+ subsets. The naive, central memory and regulatory TCRB repertoires appeared to resemble one another more closely among patients than among healthy donors. PCR might favor shorter templates, but patient and control samples were amplified and corrected together, so any skew would affect both groups equally.

From the germline V gene (reference sequence), CDR1 is SEHNR and CDR2 is FQNEAQ. CDR3 length: 16 amino acids, cysteine to phenylalanine. Just the 48-base CDR3 DNA is kept, in frame starting at base 1. At the junction V is shortened by 0 bases and J by 1 base, with 12 bases in between. The sequence is built from TRBV7-9 and TRBJ2-5; the D gene lacks a confident call. The sequenced sample consisted of naive CD4+ T cells from blood. The sample's cell subset or site label, in plain terms: true naive CD4+ T cells. The clonotype was recovered from a woman under 30 with type 1 diabetes. In nucleotide form, the sequence is TGTGCCAGCAGCTTAGCGCCAACAGAGCTCCAAGAGACCCAGTACTTC. Its protein is CASSLAPTELQETQYF.